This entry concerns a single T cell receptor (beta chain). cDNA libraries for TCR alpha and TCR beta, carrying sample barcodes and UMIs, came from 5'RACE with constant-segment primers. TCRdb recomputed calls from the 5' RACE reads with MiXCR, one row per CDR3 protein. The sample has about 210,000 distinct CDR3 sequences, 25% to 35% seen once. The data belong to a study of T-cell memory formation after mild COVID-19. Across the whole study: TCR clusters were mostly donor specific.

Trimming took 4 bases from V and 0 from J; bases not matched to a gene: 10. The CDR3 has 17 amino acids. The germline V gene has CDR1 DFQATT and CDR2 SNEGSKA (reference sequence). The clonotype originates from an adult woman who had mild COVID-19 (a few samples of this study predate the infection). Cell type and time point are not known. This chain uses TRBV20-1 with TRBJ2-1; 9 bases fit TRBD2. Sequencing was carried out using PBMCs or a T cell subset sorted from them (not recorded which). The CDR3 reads CSAIWLAGKSSYNEQFF. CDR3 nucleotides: TGCAGTGCTATTTGGCTAGCGGGGAAAAGCTCCTACAATGAGCAGTTCTTC.